Listed below are T cell receptor beta chains from one sample, sequenced in a study of blood T cell repertoires in COVID-19. Libraries were prepared by immunoSEQ multiplex PCR; TCRdb keeps only in-frame clonotypes and omits some of them. The repertoire holds hundreds of thousands of clones, with about 90% as singletons. Sample: peripheral blood. The receptors come from a woman in her 30s with COVID-19, enrolled during active disease. CDR3s include the opening cysteine and the closing phenylalanine or tryptophan. A D gene is named only where the DNA matches it firmly. The listing skips clone size in some rows; elsewhere it reads once, few, many or a size class.

J gene,D gene,clone size,V gene,CDR3 protein,CDR3 DNA
TRBJ2-2,-,once,TRBV4-1,CASSQAVVQPSYTGELFF,TGCGCCAGCAGCCAAGCTGTGGTACAGCCTTCGTACACCGGGGAGCTGTTTTTT
TRBJ1-2,-,-,TRBV28,CASSLYLDSQYGYTF,TGTGCCAGCAGTTTATATCTCGACAGCCAATATGGCTACACCTTC
TRBJ2-1,TRBD2,once,TRBV15,CAIGGAYNEQFF,TGTGCCATCGGGGGGGCTTACAATGAGCAGTTCTTC
TRBJ1-4,-,-,TRBV11-2,CASSLTTVPLEKLFF,TGTGCCAGCAGCTTAACGACAGTTCCCCTCGAAAAACTGTTTTTT
TRBJ2-1,-,-,TRBV7-6,CASSLGLEDHNEQFF,TGTGCCAGCAGCTTAGGACTAGAGGACCACAATGAGCAGTTCTTC
TRBJ1-1,-,-,TRBV25-1,CASSEYRGGAEAFF,TGTGCCAGCAGTGAATATAGGGGTGGGGCTGAAGCTTTCTTT
TRBJ2-2,-,-,TRBV29-1,CSGGTGFATGELFF,TGCAGCGGCGGGACTGGGTTTGCCACCGGGGAGCTGTTTTTT
TRBJ2-5,-,-,TRBV6-2/TRBV6-3,CASSYGDTGHQETQYF,TGTGCCAGCAGTTACGGTGACACAGGACACCAAGAGACCCAGTACTTC
TRBJ1-4,TRBD1,-,TRBV28,CASSLPGGPEKLFF,TGTGCCAGCAGTTTACCAGGGGGCCCTGAAAAACTGTTTTTT
TRBJ2-5,-,-,TRBV6-2/TRBV6-3,CASSGGLRGPRRTQYF,TGTGCCAGCAGTGGGGGACTCCGGGGCCCCCGGAGGACCCAGTACTTC
TRBJ2-5,-,-,TRBV5-1,CASRAEVETQYF,TGCGCCAGCAGGGCCGAGGTAGAGACCCAGTACTTC
TRBJ2-2,-,-,TRBV7-9,CASSSPGQNTGELFF,TGTGCCAGCAGCTCCCCGGGACAGAACACCGGGGAGCTGTTTTTT
TRBJ2-3,TRBD2,-,TRBV5-1,CASSLGETSVGDTQYF,TGCGCCAGCAGCTTGGGCGAGACTAGCGTGGGAGATACGCAGTATTTT
TRBJ1-2,-,-,TRBV29-1,CSVLTGRYSAGPLYGYTF,TGCAGCGTTCTAACAGGTCGCTATTCGGCGGGGCCCCTCTATGGCTACACCTTC
TRBJ2-3,TRBD2,-,TRBV7-9,CASSSTSGGTTQYF,TGTGCCAGCAGCTCGACTAGCGGGGGGACTACGCAGTATTTT
TRBJ2-7,TRBD1,-,TRBV10-3,CAISTGGYEQYF,TGTGCCATCAGCACAGGGGGCTACGAGCAGTACTTC
TRBJ1-5,TRBD1,once,TRBV27,CASSLGPGTGGLIQPQHF,TGTGCCAGCAGTTTAGGCCCCGGGACAGGGGGCCTTATTCAGCCCCAGCATTTT
TRBJ2-2,TRBD1,-,TRBV11-3,CASSSGQDNTGELFF,TGTGCCAGCAGCTCTGGACAGGATAACACCGGGGAGCTGTTTTTT
TRBJ2-5,TRBD1,-,TRBV27,CASSLTMGQGVGTQYF,TGTGCCAGCAGTCTGACCATGGGACAGGGGGTGGGGACCCAGTACTTC
TRBJ1-2,-,-,TRBV6-2/TRBV6-3,CASSYVVVNYGYTF,TGTGCCAGCAGTTATGTAGTAGTGAACTATGGCTACACCTTC
TRBJ2-1,TRBD2,-,TRBV30,CAWSVAPSGLRLSSYNEQFF,TGTGCCTGGAGTGTAGCCCCTAGCGGCTTACGACTGAGCTCCTACAATGAGCAGTTCTTC
TRBJ1-1,TRBD1,-,TRBV5-1,CASSSGTGMGNTEAFF,TGCGCCAGCAGCTCCGGGACAGGGATGGGGAACACTGAAGCTTTCTTT
TRBJ2-3,TRBD2,few,TRBV7-2,CASSLVLSSGGTTDTQYF,TGTGCCAGCAGCTTAGTGTTATCTAGCGGGGGGACCACAGATACGCAGTATTTT
TRBJ2-6,-,-,TRBV19,CASSRLVFPGNGANVLTF,TGTGCCAGTAGTCGACTTGTATTTCCAGGGAATGGGGCCAACGTCCTGACTTTC
TRBJ2-7,-,-,TRBV4-1,CASSQDLTSGYEQYF,TGCGCCAGCAGCCAAGATCTTACGTCCGGCTACGAGCAGTACTTC
TRBJ1-1,TRBD1,-,TRBV12-3/TRBV12-4,CASSLGDRGEAFF,TGTGCCAGCAGTTTAGGAGACAGGGGTGAAGCTTTCTTT
TRBJ1-2,TRBD1,-,TRBV7-8,CASSLPTVRDRAIGYTF,TGTGCCAGCAGCTTACCAACCGTCCGTGACAGGGCGATTGGCTACACCTTC
TRBJ2-1,TRBD2,-,TRBV7-6,CASSRGGRESYNEQFF,TGTGCCAGCAGCCGGGGGGGGCGGGAGTCCTACAATGAGCAGTTCTTC
TRBJ2-1,TRBD1,-,TRBV5-4,CASSLGDRVPSNYNEQFF,TGTGCCAGCAGCTTGGGGGACAGGGTTCCTAGCAATTACAATGAGCAGTTCTTC
TRBJ1-1,-,many,TRBV7-2,CASSLGHLEKPNTEAFF,TGTGCCAGCAGCTTAGGACATCTCGAAAAGCCCAACACTGAAGCTTTCTTT
TRBJ1-1,-,-,TRBV7-9,CASSRDSRSEAFF,TGTGCCAGCAGCCGAGACAGCAGGAGTGAAGCTTTCTTT
TRBJ2-3,TRBD2,once,TRBV25-1,CASRQGLAGDTDTQYF,TGTGCCAGCAGACAGGGACTAGCGGGGGACACAGATACGCAGTATTTT
TRBJ2-5,TRBD2,-,TRBV18,CASSPQAVGLAGASETQYF,TGTGCCAGCTCACCACAGGCGGTAGGACTAGCGGGAGCATCAGAGACCCAGTACTTC
TRBJ2-5,TRBD2,-,TRBV7-9,CASSLGASGSMETQYF,TGTGCCAGCAGCTTAGGAGCTAGCGGGAGCATGGAGACCCAGTACTTC
TRBJ1-2,TRBD1,-,TRBV5-1,CASSSGTGGAWNGYTF,TGCGCCAGCAGCTCCGGGACAGGGGGCGCCTGGAATGGCTACACCTTC
TRBJ1-1,TRBD1,-,TRBV19,CASRRTGDGTEAFF,TGTGCCAGTCGACGGACAGGGGATGGCACTGAAGCTTTCTTT
TRBJ2-7,TRBD1,-,TRBV5-1,CASSFGQGSYEQYF,TGCGCCAGCAGCTTCGGACAGGGCTCCTACGAGCAGTACTTC
TRBJ2-7,TRBD1,-,TRBV7-2,CASSTRDRGSPFDREQYF,TGTGCCAGCAGCACCCGGGACAGGGGTTCCCCCTTCGATCGGGAGCAGTACTTC
TRBJ1-5,TRBD1,once,TRBV6-2/TRBV6-3,CASSYPMNNRQGGSNQPQHF,TGTGCCAGCAGTTACCCTATGAATAACCGACAGGGCGGGAGCAATCAGCCCCAGCATTTT
TRBJ1-2,-,-,TRBV28,CAAVPSRFYGYTF,TGTGCGGCGGTCCCCTCTCGGTTCTATGGCTACACCTTC
TRBJ1-5,-,few,TRBV6-6,CASSYEGGAPKQPQHF,TGTGCCAGCAGTTACGAGGGTGGCGCGCCGAAGCAGCCCCAGCATTTT
TRBJ2-7,TRBD1,-,TRBV11-3,CASSSHTGVRHEQYF,TGTGCCAGCAGCTCACACACAGGGGTACGCCACGAGCAGTACTTC
TRBJ2-3,TRBD2,once,TRBV7-2,CASSNSGGGTDTQYF,TGTGCCAGCAGCAACTCGGGGGGGGGCACAGATACGCAGTATTTT
TRBJ2-5,TRBD1,-,TRBV5-1,CASSWGTQGALGETQYF,TGCGCCAGCAGCTGGGGAACCCAGGGGGCGCTAGGAGAGACCCAGTACTTC
TRBJ2-5,-,once,TRBV14,CASSQDLVVRETQYF,TGTGCCAGCAGCCAAGATTTAGTCGTGAGGGAGACCCAGTACTTC
TRBJ1-5,-,-,TRBV5-6,CASSWGGEGQPQHF,TGTGCCAGCAGCTGGGGCGGGGAAGGACAGCCCCAGCATTTT
TRBJ2-2,-,-,TRBV9,CASSAPNTGELFF,TGTGCCAGCAGCGCTCCGAACACCGGGGAGCTGTTTTTT
TRBJ2-1,TRBD2,-,TRBV9,CASSLWTSGTKDEQFF,TGTGCCAGCAGCCTCTGGACTAGCGGCACAAAGGATGAGCAGTTCTTC
TRBJ1-2,TRBD1,-,TRBV19,CASSPTGGSGYTF,TGTGCCAGTAGCCCGACAGGGGGCTCTGGCTACACCTTC
TRBJ2-3,TRBD1,-,TRBV19,CASSPGMGRWTGGTDTQYF,TGTGCCAGTAGTCCGGGTATGGGCCGGTGGACAGGGGGCACAGATACGCAGTATTTT
TRBJ1-6,-,-,TRBV19,CASSEGRGINSPLHF,TGTGCCAGTAGTGAGGGCCGGGGGATCAATTCACCCCTCCACTTT
TRBJ2-5,-,-,TRBV6-1,CASSDVTGRPKTQYF,TGTGCCAGCAGTGACGTGACAGGTAGACCCAAGACCCAGTACTTC
TRBJ2-5,TRBD2,-,TRBV5-8,CASSWGLAVLGETQYF,TGTGCCAGCAGCTGGGGACTAGCGGTCTTAGGGGAGACCCAGTACTTC
TRBJ2-5,TRBD2,once,TRBV7-2,CASNLAGTSALETQYF,TGTGCCAGCAACCTCGCCGGGACTAGCGCTTTGGAGACCCAGTACTTC
TRBJ1-2,-,-,TRBV18,CASSPPGRASYGYTF,TGTGCCAGCTCACCACCGGGCAGGGCCAGCTATGGCTACACCTTC
TRBJ2-2,-,-,TRBV6-4,CASRAGAETGELFF,TGTGCCAGCCGCGCGGGGGCGGAAACCGGGGAGCTGTTTTTT
TRBJ1-4,TRBD1,-,TRBV7-9,CASSLAEGAEKLFF,TGTGCCAGCAGCTTAGCGGAGGGGGCCGAAAAACTGTTTTTT
TRBJ1-2,TRBD1,-,TRBV4-1,CASSQNPGQPPNYGYTF,TGCGCCAGCAGCCAAAATCCGGGACAGCCACCAAACTATGGCTACACCTTC
TRBJ2-4,-,once,TRBV6-2/TRBV6-3,CASSGQRRARGNIQYF,TGTGCCAGCAGCGGGCAGCGGAGGGCTCGGGGAAACATTCAGTACTTC